This T cell receptor (beta chain) was identified during a study of early T cells in non-severe SARS-CoV-2 infection. This clonotype showed up many times. TCRdb passed the 5' RACE reads through MiXCR, listing each CDR3 protein once. Counted here are approximately 77,000 distinct CDR3 sequences, approximately 12% occurring once; the ten biggest clones make up roughly 3.2%. The CDR3 is 15 residues long. Germline V lookup: CDR1 SEHNR, CDR2 FQNEAQ (reference sequence). The V gene end was trimmed by 5 bases and the J gene end by 1 base; junction bases not matched to a gene: 5. The chain combines TRBV7-9 with TRBJ2-7; 10 bases line up with TRBD2. The receptor comes from an adult who was a healthcare worker with PCR-confirmed SARS-CoV-2 infection or an uninfected control (not recorded which). The specimen was whole blood. The CDR3, as DNA: TGTGCCAGCAGCCCCAGGACTAGCGGATCCTACGAGCAGTACTTC. It encodes CASSPRTSGSYEQYF.